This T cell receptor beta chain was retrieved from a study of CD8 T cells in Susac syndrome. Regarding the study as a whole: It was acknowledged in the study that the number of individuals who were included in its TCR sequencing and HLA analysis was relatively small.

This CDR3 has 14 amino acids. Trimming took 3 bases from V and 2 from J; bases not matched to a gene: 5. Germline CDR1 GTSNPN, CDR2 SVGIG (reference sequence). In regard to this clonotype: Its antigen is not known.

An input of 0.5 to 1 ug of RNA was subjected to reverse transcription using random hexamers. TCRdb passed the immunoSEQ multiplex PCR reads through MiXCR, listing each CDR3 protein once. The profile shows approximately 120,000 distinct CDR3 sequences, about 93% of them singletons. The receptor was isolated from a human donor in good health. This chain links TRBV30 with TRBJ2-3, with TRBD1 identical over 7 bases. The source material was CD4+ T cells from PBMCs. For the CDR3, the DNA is TGTGCCTGGAGCCGGGACAGAATCACAGATACGCAGTATTTT. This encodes CAWSRDRITDTQYF.